The present T cell receptor (beta chain) was sequenced within a study of T cell repertoires in cytomegalovirus infection (dated by TCRdb to the late 2010s). Study-wide context: Alongside well-studied HLA-B-restricted epitopes, the peptide stimulations were aimed at recently identified HLA-C-restricted CMV epitopes, whose presentation resists viral immunomodulation. Donor HLA type was relevant to the analysis, because carriage of CMV infection together with the matching HLA type was indicated by public TCR beta signatures. Paper-wide results and their limitations: The ex vivo response was dominated by HLA-C-restricted CMV-specific TCR beta clonotypes, which also provided the single most frequent clonotype in two of eight donors. In both this cohort and an independent roughly 330-donor cohort, the cumulative frequency of public TCR beta family members distinguished carriers of CMV infection plus the relevant HLA type.

The V end gives up 2 bases and the J end 3 bases, leaving 10 bases in the junction not matched to a gene. Including cysteine and phenylalanine, the CDR3 has 17 amino acids. Of all the DNA, just the CDR3 is kept, 51 bases in frame from base 1. CDR1 and CDR2 were assigned from the germline V gene as SGHDT and YYEEEE. As concerns this clonotype: Its specific antigen is unknown. Qualities for individual bases were not recorded, and no much larger clone is one base off.

The sample's treatment or condition, from its label and the paper: in vitro stimulation with specific CMV peptide epitopes to enrich CMV-specific T cells. This sample was sequenced with an Illumina HiSeq 1500. Using fastp trimming at Q25 and MiXCR clonotype assembly, TCRdb reanalyzed the public sequencing data and kept in-frame beta chains. Each entry merges the rows of one CDR3 protein and shows their most common DNA and genes. The sample has about 900,000 distinct CDR3 sequences on record, around 32% of them singletons. The ten largest clones represent around 15% of the sample. Sample: cultured CD8+ T cells from PBMCs, taken from culture after CMV antigen stimulation. The receptor comes from a human donor in good health (CMV status not recorded). Some clones in this sample may be carry-over from other donors' samples. The chain was built from TRBV5-6 and TRBJ2-2; 7 central bases correspond to TRBD2. The DNA is TGTGCCAGCAGCTTCCCGGCTAGCGGCCCTTACACCGGGGAGCTGTTTTTT. Translated, it reads CASSFPASGPYTGELFF.